This is a list of T cell receptor beta chains from one sample in a study of T cell repertoires in cytomegalovirus infection. These receptors have no known antigen. TCRdb recomputed calls from the reads with MiXCR, one row per CDR3 protein. The profile shows some 150,000 distinct CDR3 sequences, approximately 30% of them singletons. Source: CD8+ T cells from cultured PBMCs, taken from culture after CMV antigen stimulation. These receptor sequences come from a human donor in good health (CMV status not recorded). Some clones in this sample may be carry-over from other donors' samples. The CDR3 runs from the conserved cysteine through the conserved F or W. A D gene is named only where the DNA matches it firmly. Rows may omit the clone size; those that give it use once, few, many or a size class.

CASSLIESEQYF,TGTGCCAGCAGCTTAATAGAGTCCGAGCAGTACTTC,many,-,TRBV7-9,TRBJ2-7
CASSQDRQGQPQHF,TGTGCCAGCAGCCAAGATAGACAGGGGCAGCCCCAGCATTTT,once,TRBD1,TRBV3-1,TRBJ1-5
CASSEARVPDKQETQYF,TGTGCCAGCAGTGAAGCGCGAGTCCCAGACAAACAAGAGACCCAGTACTTC,few,-,TRBV2,TRBJ2-5
CSVDGVTGQRYNEQFF,TGCAGCGTTGATGGTGTTACAGGGCAGCGTTACAATGAGCAGTTCTTC,-,-,TRBV29-1,TRBJ2-1
CASSLAEGTEAFF,TGTGCCAGCAGCTTAGCGGAGGGTACTGAAGCTTTCTTT,few,-,TRBV7-6,TRBJ1-1
CASTDTGYGELFF,TGTGCCAGCACCGACACAGGGTACGGGGAGCTGTTTTTT,-,-,TRBV12-3/TRBV12-4,TRBJ2-2
CASSPSEGGLSYEQYF,TGTGCCAGCAGCCCCTCAGAAGGGGGACTCTCCTACGAGCAGTACTTC,many,-,TRBV4-2,TRBJ2-7
CASSALAGGRNEQYF,TGTGCCAGCAGCGCCTTAGCGGGGGGGAGGAACGAGCAGTACTTC,many,TRBD2,TRBV7-2,TRBJ2-7
CASIESLRTSTDTQYF,TGTGCCAGCATCGAAAGTCTGAGAACTAGCACAGATACGCAGTATTTT,-,-,TRBV12-3/TRBV12-4,TRBJ2-3
CASSFTEAFF,TGTGCCAGCAGTTTTACTGAAGCTTTCTTT,-,-,TRBV28,TRBJ1-1
CASRASPGPNTEAFF,TGTGCCAGTAGAGCCTCCCCAGGGCCCAACACTGAAGCTTTCTTT,few,-,TRBV19,TRBJ1-1
CASSSPVVGGDGYTF,TGTGCCAGCAGCTCCCCGGTTGTAGGGGGCGATGGCTACACCTTC,few,TRBD1,TRBV7-8,TRBJ1-2
CASTHSSGGLYNEQFF,TGTGCCAGCACCCATTCAAGCGGGGGGCTGTACAATGAGCAGTTCTTC,-,TRBD2,TRBV12-3/TRBV12-4,TRBJ2-1
CASSYGIWESEEQFF,TGTGCCAGCAGTTACGGTATTTGGGAGTCGGAAGAGCAGTTCTTC,-,-,TRBV6-5,TRBJ2-1
CASVSPDSQETQYF,TGTGCCAGCGTATCCCCCGACAGTCAAGAGACCCAGTACTTC,few,-,TRBV7-8,TRBJ2-5
CASSHNRGLTSTDTQYF,TGTGCCAGCAGCCATAACAGGGGACTAACTAGCACAGATACGCAGTATTTT,many,-,TRBV7-9,TRBJ2-3
CASGSWTAGYTF,TGTGCTAGTGGTTCGTGGACGGCGGGCTACACCTTC,-,-,TRBV12-5,TRBJ1-2
CASSYQGAREQYF,TGTGCCAGCAGCTACCAGGGGGCAAGGGAGCAGTACTTC,-,TRBD1,TRBV7-9,TRBJ2-7
CASSLRRAQIGYTF,TGTGCCAGCAGCCTACGTCGCGCGCAGATTGGCTACACCTTC,-,-,TRBV13,TRBJ1-2
CSAGGLNEQFF,TGCAGCGCGGGGGGACTTAATGAGCAGTTCTTC,-,TRBD2,TRBV29-1,TRBJ2-1
CASSSRMAGGFDYEQYF,TGTGCCAGCAGTTCCCGGATGGCGGGGGGCTTTGACTACGAGCAGTACTTC,-,TRBD2,TRBV27,TRBJ2-7
CASSQEGGLWTQATMNTEAFF,TGTGCCAGCAGCCAAGAAGGTGGCTTATGGACACAGGCGACCATGAACACTGAAGCTTTCTTT,-,-,TRBV4-2,TRBJ1-1
CASSLDLGGGYTYGYTF,TGTGCCAGCAGCTTAGATCTAGGCGGGGGCTACACCTATGGCTACACCTTC,-,-,TRBV7-8,TRBJ1-2
CASSFGGPCNEQFF,TGTGCCAGTAGTTTCGGGGGCCCATGCAATGAGCAGTTCTTC,once,-,TRBV19,TRBJ2-1
CASSEFLHQPQHF,TGTGCCAGCAGTGAGTTCCTCCATCAGCCCCAGCATTTT,-,-,TRBV6-1,TRBJ1-5
CSVEPSDGYNEQFF,TGCAGCGTCGAGCCATCTGACGGGTACAATGAGCAGTTCTTC,few,-,TRBV29-1,TRBJ2-1
CASSDGLTGELFF,TGTGCCAGCAGTGACGGACTCACCGGGGAGCTGTTTTTT,many,-,TRBV2,TRBJ2-2
CASSLTNGVGDTQYF,TGTGCCAGCAGCCTTACAAACGGGGTTGGGGATACGCAGTATTTT,many,-,TRBV6-6,TRBJ2-3
CSVWGRGYEQYF,TGCAGCGTTTGGGGCAGGGGCTACGAGCAGTACTTC,-,-,TRBV29-1,TRBJ2-7
CASSEYSGASYEQYF,TGTGCCAGCAGTGAATATTCAGGGGCCTCCTACGAGCAGTACTTC,-,-,TRBV25-1,TRBJ2-7
CASSFGQGIYEQYF,TGTGCCAGCAGTTTCGGACAGGGGATCTACGAGCAGTACTTC,few,TRBD1,TRBV27,TRBJ2-7
CASSVEGSRYTF,TGTGCCAGCAGCGTGGAGGGAAGCCGCTACACCTTC,-,-,TRBV9,TRBJ1-2
CASSLSGQVSYNEQFF,TGTGCCAGCAGTTTATCAGGACAGGTGTCCTACAATGAGCAGTTCTTC,few,TRBD1,TRBV27,TRBJ2-1
CATSDLRTTMGRDEQFF,TGTGCCACCAGTGATTTGCGAACTACGATGGGCAGGGATGAGCAGTTCTTC,-,-,TRBV24-1,TRBJ2-1
CASTDEGGRQPQHF,TGTGCCAGCACCGACGAGGGTGGGCGTCAGCCCCAGCATTTT,-,-,TRBV2,TRBJ1-5
CASGPATNEKLFF,TGTGCCAGCGGACCAGCAACTAATGAAAAACTGTTTTTT,-,-,TRBV27,TRBJ1-4
CSARAVSYEQYF,TGCAGTGCTAGGGCAGTGAGCTACGAGCAGTACTTC,-,-,TRBV20-1,TRBJ2-7
CASSTRNYNEQFF,TGTGCCAGCAGTACTAGAAACTACAATGAGCAGTTCTTC,-,-,TRBV7-6,TRBJ2-1
CASSPTVYEQYF,TGTGCCAGCAGCCCGACAGTGTACGAGCAGTACTTC,many,-,TRBV7-8,TRBJ2-7
CASSQVLSGGGADTQYF,TGCGCCAGCAGCCAAGTCTTAAGCGGGGGGGGCGCAGATACGCAGTATTTT,few,TRBD2,TRBV4-1,TRBJ2-3
CASSQFQGAGQPQHF,TGCGCCAGCAGCCAGTTCCAGGGGGCTGGTCAGCCCCAGCATTTT,-,TRBD1,TRBV4-1,TRBJ1-5
CASSLRSDNEQFF,TGTGCCAGCAGCTTAAGGTCAGACAATGAGCAGTTCTTC,once,-,TRBV11-2,TRBJ2-1
CASSPGQGQVAFF,TGTGCCAGCAGCCCTGGACAGGGGCAGGTGGCTTTCTTT,few,TRBD1,TRBV11-2,TRBJ1-1
CASSIGASGGSLYNEQFF,TGTGCCAGTAGTATAGGTGCTAGCGGGGGATCCCTTTACAATGAGCAGTTCTTC,many,TRBD2,TRBV19,TRBJ2-1
CASAEAGYEQYF,TGTGCCAGCGCTGAGGCAGGCTACGAGCAGTACTTC,few,-,TRBV6-1,TRBJ2-7
CASSLSDRMTGELFF,TGTGCCAGCAGTTTATCAGACAGGATGACCGGGGAGCTGTTTTTT,many,-,TRBV28,TRBJ2-2
CASRNLDSQPYNEQFF,TGTGCCAGCAGGAACTTAGACAGCCAACCCTACAATGAGCAGTTCTTC,-,-,TRBV2,TRBJ2-1
CASSQEGPGQGAYEQYF,TGCGCCAGCAGCCAAGAGGGCCCGGGACAGGGGGCCTACGAGCAGTACTTC,-,TRBD1,TRBV4-1,TRBJ2-7
CASSCLGTGDEKLFF,TGTGCCAGCAGTTGCCTGGGGACAGGGGACGAAAAACTGTTTTTT,-,TRBD1,TRBV6-6,TRBJ1-4
CASRQTDLNTEAFF,TGCGCCAGCAGACAGACGGACCTGAACACTGAAGCTTTCTTT,-,-,TRBV4-1,TRBJ1-1
CASSLLPSGGADGELFF,TGTGCCAGCAGTTTACTCCCCAGCGGGGGGGCCGACGGGGAGCTGTTTTTT,-,TRBD2,TRBV27,TRBJ2-2
CASKVAGGLNEQFF,TGTGCCAGTAAGGTAGCGGGGGGGCTAAATGAGCAGTTCTTC,-,TRBD2,TRBV12-3/TRBV12-4,TRBJ2-1
CASSPLSTGELFF,TGTGCCAGCAGCCCACTTAGCACCGGGGAGCTGTTTTTT,few,-,TRBV7-6,TRBJ2-2
CASSFSSGTGGYELYF,TGCGCCAGCAGCTTCTCCTCCGGGACAGGGGGCTACGAGCTGTACTTC,-,TRBD1,TRBV4-1,TRBJ2-7